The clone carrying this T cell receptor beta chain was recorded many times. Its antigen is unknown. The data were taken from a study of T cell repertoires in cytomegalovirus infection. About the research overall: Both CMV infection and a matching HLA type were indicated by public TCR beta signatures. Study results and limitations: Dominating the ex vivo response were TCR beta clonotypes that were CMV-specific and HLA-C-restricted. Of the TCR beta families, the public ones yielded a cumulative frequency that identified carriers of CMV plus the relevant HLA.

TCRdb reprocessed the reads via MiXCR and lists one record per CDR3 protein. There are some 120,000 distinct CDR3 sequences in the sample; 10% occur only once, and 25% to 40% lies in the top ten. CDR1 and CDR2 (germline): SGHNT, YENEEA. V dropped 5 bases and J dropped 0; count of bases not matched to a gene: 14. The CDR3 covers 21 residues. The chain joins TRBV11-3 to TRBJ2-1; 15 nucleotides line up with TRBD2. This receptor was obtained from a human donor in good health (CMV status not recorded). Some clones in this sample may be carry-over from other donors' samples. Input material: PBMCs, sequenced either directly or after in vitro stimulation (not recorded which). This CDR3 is CASSPPPGLAGGRSSYNEQFF. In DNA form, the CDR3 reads TGTGCCAGCAGCCCCCCCCCGGGACTAGCGGGAGGTCGAAGCTCCTACAATGAGCAGTTCTTC.